This T cell receptor (beta chain) is drawn from a study of blood T cells in healthy people across ages. The use of a sample-barcoded 5' primer and a J-beta primer mix characterized a second PCR of roughly 6 to 11 cycles. CDR3-containing paired-end reads numbering at least 2.5 million came from each sample. TCRdb called the 5' RACE reads again in MiXCR, with one record for every CDR3 protein. Counted here are fewer than 900,000 distinct CDR3 sequences, 35% to 45% occurring once; the ten biggest clones make up about 20%. Study conclusions and caveats: Diversity was estimated from one million T cells, and these estimates were considered underestimates.

Note on this clonotype: Its specificity is unknown. Compared with germline, one end of the junction differs, possibly owing to a read error.

Looked up from germline, CDR1 is MNHNS and CDR2 is SASEGT. The CDR3 is 13 residues long. The sequence derives from a woman aged 60-75 years in good health. Sequences were obtained from blood. The chain couples TRBV6-1 to TRBJ1-5; D remains unclear. CDR3 protein: CASREDGNQPQHF. The CDR3 region has the DNA TGTGCCAGCAGGGAAGACGGGAATCAGCCCCAGCATTTT.